This TCR beta chain was profiled in a study of Graves' ophthalmopathy and Graves' hyperthyroidism. With respect to this clonotype: What it recognizes is unknown.

Study-wide findings and caveats: Thyroid clonotypes that were expanded above 0.001 frequency mostly also appeared in blood. Sensitivity of 60% to 71% and specificity of less than 75% were achieved by the model that predicted ophthalmopathy progression.

Per the germline V gene, CDR1 is MNHNS and CDR2 is SASEGT. This CDR3 spans 15 amino acids. V lost 7 bases and J 0 bases, leaving 10 bases between the germline ends. As diagnostic evidence, clinical symptoms, serum thyroxine, TRAb, thyroid ultrasound and orbital computed tomography were relied upon. PBMCs were isolated from an approximately 10 ml sample of fresh peripheral blood. Investigators amplified TCR beta CDR3 regions from RNA transcripts. RT-PCR with HTBI primers came first, then second-round multiplex PCR. In TCRdb, the multiplex PCR reads were re-called with MiXCR into one record per CDR3 protein. Of 200,000 to 250,000 distinct CDR3 sequences listed, approximately 21% were seen once; the top ten hold under 55%.

The sample taken for sequencing was peripheral blood. This receptor was taken from a woman aged 50 to 60 with Graves' ophthalmopathy. The V call is TRBV6-1, the J call TRBJ1-6; D gene ambiguous. In nucleotides, the CDR3 is TGTGCCAGCACCCCCCGCAGCTCCTATAATTCACCCCTCCACTTT. Translated, it gives CASTPRSSYNSPLHF.